This passage covers 11 T cell receptor beta chains from one sample sequenced in a study of regulatory T cells in long-lasting Graves disease. This sample's time point: newly diagnosed GD, antithyroid drugs for less than 3 months. RNA extracted from PBMCs served as the sequencing template. CDR3 regions were amplified by Arm-PCR using iRepertoire HTBI primers to build TCR beta libraries. TCRdb fed the multiplex PCR reads into MiXCR, producing one record per CDR3 protein. The table has 300,000 to 400,000 distinct CDR3 sequences, roughly a sixth seen once; the top ten hold less than 35%. The data were also submitted as part of a second study, on T cells in Graves' hyperthyroidism and ophthalmopathy.

Sequencing was performed on peripheral blood mononuclear cells (PBMCs), taken at new diagnosis, from a patient treated with antithyroid drugs. These receptors all stem from a middle-aged man with Graves disease.

The table lists this clonotype with many counts. The chain recombines TRBV20-1 with TRBJ2-5, with D possibly TRBD2 on 5 matching bases. CDR1 DFQATT and CDR2 SNEGSKA come from the germline V gene (reference sequence). The CDR3 has 14 residues. The V and J ends lost 1 base and 2 bases respectively, with 11 bases between them. This CDR3 reads CSARVPGRQETQYF. CDR3 DNA: TGCAGTGCTAGAGTTCCGGGGAGACAAGAGACCCAGTACTTC.

This clonotype was detected ten times or more. A much larger clonotype is one base distant, so this may be a read error. CDR3: CASSFGNTGELFF. In DNA, the CDR3 is TGTGCCAGCAGCTTTGGGAACACCGGGGAGCTGTTTTTT. The gene calls are TRBV7-2 and TRBJ2-2; no clear D. CDR3 length: 13 amino acids. Germline V gene sequence: CDR1 SGHTA, CDR2 FQGNSA. V gave up 3 bases and J gave up 1 base, with 3 bases separating them.

This clonotype was found a few times. A read error is possible here, since a much larger clone lies one base away. The CDR3 coding sequence is TGCAGTGCTGGGGTGGACAGGGTTTATGGGCAGTTCTTC. Translation: CSAGVDRVYGQFF. The chain employs TRBV20-1 and TRBJ2-1, with 8 bases that match TRBD1. The CDR3 has 13 amino acids. Germline CDR1 reads DFQATT; CDR2 reads SNEGSKA (reference sequence). Losses at the gene ends were 5 bases for V and 12 bases for J; bases not matched to a gene: 12.

This clonotype occurred many times. This rearrangement joins TRBV2 to TRBJ1-1; no firm D call. The germline V and J ends were trimmed by 6 bases and 4 bases, with 9 bases remaining between them. This CDR3 spans 12 amino acids. CDR1 and CDR2 (germline): SNHLY, FYNNEI. The DNA for the CDR3 is TGTGCCAGCAGCCGGGAGCCCACTGAAGCTTTCTTT. It specifies CASSREPTEAFF. The full variable domain, with the rest looked up from reference TRBV2 and TRBJ1-1, is EPEVTQTPSHQVTQMGQEVILRCVPISNHLYFYWYRQILGQKVEFLVSFYNNEISEKSEIFDDQFSVERPDGSNFTLKIRSTKLEDSAMYFCASSREPTEAFFGQGTRLTVV.

The table lists this clonotype with many counts. This chain joins TRBV12-3 or TRBV12-4 and TRBJ2-6, with D perhaps being TRBD1 or TRBD2 (7 bases each). The CDR3 runs 21 residues. Deletions cut 6 bases from V and 0 bases from J, with 27 bases between. The CDR3 nucleotides read TGTGCCAGCAGCGCCCTTCAGGGGGGGGTGTTCATACACTCTGGGGCCAACGTCCTGACTTTC. It codes for CASSALQGGVFIHSGANVLTF.

The chain couples TRBV20-1 to TRBJ1-5; D is unclear. The CDR3 sequence is 14 residues long. CDR1 is DFQATT and CDR2 is SNEGSKA in the germline V gene (reference sequence). V was shortened by 6 bases and J by 2 bases, with 14 bases between the two germline ends. This CDR3 reads CSAPLGSGNQPQHF. The CDR3 DNA sequence: TGCAGTGCCCCGCTTGGATCAGGCAATCAGCCCCAGCATTTT.

This clonotype was counted ten times or more. J is TRBJ2-1 and V is TRBV28; 9 bases line up with TRBD1. Per the germline V gene, CDR1 is MDHEN and CDR2 is SYDVKM. After removal of 6 bases from V and 9 bases from J, the junction contained 6 bases not matched to a gene. The CDR3 is 13 amino acids. CDR3 residues: CASSGTGGGEQFF. In DNA form, the CDR3 reads TGTGCCAGCAGCGGTACAGGGGGCGGTGAGCAGTTCTTC.

This clonotype was recorded many times. This sequence joins TRBV2 and TRBJ2-7; maybe TRBD1 (6 bases). Germline V gene data show CDR1 as SNHLY and CDR2 as FYNNEI. Trimming cost V 10 bases and J 7 bases, with 23 bases left between them. The CDR3 covers 14 residues. CDR3 loop: CATITQTGAKEQYF. In nucleotides, the CDR3 is TGTGCCACCATCACACAGACAGGCGCTAAAGAGCAGTACTTC.

In its sample, this clonotype was seen many times. The chain links TRBV28 to TRBJ1-1, with TRBD1 matching over 9 bases. The CDR3 loop spans 15 amino acids. The V segment lost 7 bases and the J segment 10 bases; nucleotides outside the gene matches: 16. Per the germline V gene, CDR1 is MDHEN and CDR2 is SYDVKM. In DNA form, the CDR3 reads TGTGCCAGCACGGTTTCCCGAAACAGGGGGCGCAGAGCTTTCTTT. Translation: CASTVSRNRGRRAFF.

The chain recombines TRBV14 with TRBJ1-4; TRBD1 is a possible D gene (5 bases). V lost 0 bases and J 5 bases, leaving 13 bases between the germline ends. The CDR3 is made up of 16 amino acids. Germline CDR1 and CDR2: SGHDN and FVKESK. The CDR3 DNA follows: TGTGCCAGCAGCCAAGATGGGCAGGGCCTAAATGAAAAACTGTTTTTT. It encodes CASSQDGQGLNEKLFF.

Concerning this clonotype itself: This likely came from a read error, as a far larger clone is one base away. It is likely a read error, because the conserved phenylalanine at the end of the CDR3 is missing. The chain recombines TRBV7-2 with TRBJ2-3, with D unclear. The CDR3 has 12 residues. V gave up 1 base and J gave up 8 bases, with 7 bases separating them. CDR1 and CDR2 (germline): SGHTA, FQGNSA. The CDR3 loop reads CASSLVFATQYL. The CDR3, as DNA: TGTGCCAGCAGCTTAGTGTTCGCTACGCAGTATCTT.